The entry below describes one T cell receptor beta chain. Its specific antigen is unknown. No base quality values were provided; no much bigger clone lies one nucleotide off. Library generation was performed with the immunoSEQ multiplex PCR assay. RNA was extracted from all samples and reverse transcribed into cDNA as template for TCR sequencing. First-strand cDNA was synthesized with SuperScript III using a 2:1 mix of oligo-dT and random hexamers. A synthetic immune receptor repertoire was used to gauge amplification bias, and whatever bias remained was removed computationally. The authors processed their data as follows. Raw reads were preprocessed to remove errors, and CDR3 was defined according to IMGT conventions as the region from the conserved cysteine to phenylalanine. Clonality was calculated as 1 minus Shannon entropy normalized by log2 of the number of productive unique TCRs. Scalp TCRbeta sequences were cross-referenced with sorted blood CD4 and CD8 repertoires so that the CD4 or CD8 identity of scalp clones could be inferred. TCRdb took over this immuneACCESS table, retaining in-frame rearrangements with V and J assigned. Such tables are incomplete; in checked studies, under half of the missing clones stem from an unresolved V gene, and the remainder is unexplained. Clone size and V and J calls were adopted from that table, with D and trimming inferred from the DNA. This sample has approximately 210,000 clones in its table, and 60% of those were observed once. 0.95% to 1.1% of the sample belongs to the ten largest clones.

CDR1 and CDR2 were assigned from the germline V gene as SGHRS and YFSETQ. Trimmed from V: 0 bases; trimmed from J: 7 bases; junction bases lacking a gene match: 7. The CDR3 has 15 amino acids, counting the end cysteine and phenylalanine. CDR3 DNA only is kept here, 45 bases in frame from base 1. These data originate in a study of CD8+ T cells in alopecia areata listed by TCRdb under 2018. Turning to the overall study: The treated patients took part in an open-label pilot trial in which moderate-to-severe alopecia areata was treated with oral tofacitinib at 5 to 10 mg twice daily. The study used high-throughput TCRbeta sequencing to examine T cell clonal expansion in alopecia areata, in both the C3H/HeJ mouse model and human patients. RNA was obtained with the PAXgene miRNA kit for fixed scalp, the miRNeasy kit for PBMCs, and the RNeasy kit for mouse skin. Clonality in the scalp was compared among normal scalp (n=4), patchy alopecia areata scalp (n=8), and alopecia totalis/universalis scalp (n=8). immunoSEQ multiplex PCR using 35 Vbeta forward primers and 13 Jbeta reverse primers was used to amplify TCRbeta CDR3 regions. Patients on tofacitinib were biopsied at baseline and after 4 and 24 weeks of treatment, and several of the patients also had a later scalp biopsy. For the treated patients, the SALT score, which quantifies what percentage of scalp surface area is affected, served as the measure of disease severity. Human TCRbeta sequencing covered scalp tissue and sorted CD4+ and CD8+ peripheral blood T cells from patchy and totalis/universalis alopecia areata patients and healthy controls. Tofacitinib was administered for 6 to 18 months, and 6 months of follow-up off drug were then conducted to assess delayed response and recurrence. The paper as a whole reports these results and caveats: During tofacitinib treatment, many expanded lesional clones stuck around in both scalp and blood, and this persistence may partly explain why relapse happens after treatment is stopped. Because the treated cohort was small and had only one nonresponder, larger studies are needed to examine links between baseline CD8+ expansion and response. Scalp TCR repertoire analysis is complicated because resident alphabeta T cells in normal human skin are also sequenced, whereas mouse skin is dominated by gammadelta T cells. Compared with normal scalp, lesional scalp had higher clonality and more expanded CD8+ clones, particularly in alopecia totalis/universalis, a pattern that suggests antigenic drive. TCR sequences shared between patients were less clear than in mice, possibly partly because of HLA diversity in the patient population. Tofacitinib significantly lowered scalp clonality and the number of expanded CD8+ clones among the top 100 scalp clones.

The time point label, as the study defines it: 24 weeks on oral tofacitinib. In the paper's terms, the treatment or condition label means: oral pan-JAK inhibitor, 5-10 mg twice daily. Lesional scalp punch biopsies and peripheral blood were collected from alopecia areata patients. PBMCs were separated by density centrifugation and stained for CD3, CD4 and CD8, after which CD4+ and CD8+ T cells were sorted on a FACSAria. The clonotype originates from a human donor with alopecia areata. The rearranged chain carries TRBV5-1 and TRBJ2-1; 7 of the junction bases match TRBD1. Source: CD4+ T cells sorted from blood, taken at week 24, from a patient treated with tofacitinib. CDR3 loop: CASSLDSGTENEQFF. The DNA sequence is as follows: TGCGCCAGCAGCTTGGATTCCGGGACAGAGAATGAGCAGTTCTTC.